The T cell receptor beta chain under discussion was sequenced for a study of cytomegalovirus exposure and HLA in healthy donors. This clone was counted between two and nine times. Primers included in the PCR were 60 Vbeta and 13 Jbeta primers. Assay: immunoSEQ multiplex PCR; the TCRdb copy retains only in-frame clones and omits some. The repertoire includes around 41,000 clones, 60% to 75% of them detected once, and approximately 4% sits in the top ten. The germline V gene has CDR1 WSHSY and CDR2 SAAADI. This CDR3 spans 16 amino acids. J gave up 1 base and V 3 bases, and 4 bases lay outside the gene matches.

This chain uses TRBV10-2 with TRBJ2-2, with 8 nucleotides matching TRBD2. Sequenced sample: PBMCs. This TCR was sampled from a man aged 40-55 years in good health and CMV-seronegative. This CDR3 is CASSEQRGQNTGELFF. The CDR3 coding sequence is TGCGCCAGCAGTGAACAGCGGGGGCAGAACACCGGGGAGCTGTTTTTT.